The clone carrying this T cell receptor (beta chain) was counted only a few times. Antigen unknown. The data are from a study of identical twins. Each CDR3 protein gets one entry after TCRdb re-called the 5' RACE reads with MiXCR. Of 500,000 or so distinct CDR3 sequences in the sample, approximately 15% are singletons; the top ten hold around 0.52%. Germline loops: CDR1 WNHNN, CDR2 SYGVQD (reference sequence). V was cut by 3 bases and J by 4 bases, with 13 bases left in between. The CDR3 length is 15 residues. Whole-study results and caveats: It was possible that invariant MAIT and iNKT cells partly confounded the zero-insertion analyses.

This sample was shared with a second study, whose subject was yellow fever vaccine responses in identical twins.

The material sequenced was CD4+ T cells sorted from blood. The TCR sequence derives from a woman younger than 35 in good health. The V call is TRBV10-1, the J call TRBJ2-1; the D is unclear. CDR3 DNA: TGCGCCAGCAGTGACGGAGAACCCCCGTACAATGAGCAGTTCTTC. Protein: CASSDGEPPYNEQFF.